This T cell receptor beta chain was identified during a study of CD8 T cells in Susac syndrome. A quantity of about 0.5 to 1 ug RNA underwent reverse transcription using random hexamers. Coverage of TCR beta CDR3 amplification by immunoSEQ multiplex PCR extended to 54 Vbeta and 13 Jbeta. TCRdb ran MiXCR on the immunoSEQ multiplex PCR reads and lists one entry per CDR3 protein. The sample yields around 130,000 distinct CDR3 sequences, roughly 80% seen once. The CDR3 sequence is 12 residues long. Germline CDR1 and CDR2: MNHEY and SVGEGT. V dropped 2 bases and J dropped 6 bases, with 7 bases sitting between them. It was negative isolation that provided the CD8+ and CD4+ T cells, whereas TEMRA cells were enriched by FACS.

V and J are TRBV6-2 or TRBV6-3 and TRBJ1-1, with D unresolved. The clonotype comes from a human donor with multiple sclerosis. The source material was CD8+ T cells from PBMCs. CDR3 sequence (DNA): TGTGCCAGCAGTTACGCGGCGTCTGAAGCTTTCTTT. This gives the protein CASSYAASEAFF.